This TCR beta chain was identified in a study of T cell responses to AZD1222 COVID-19 vaccine (dated by TCRdb to the early 2020s). Looking at the study overall: TCR sequencing covered fewer than 250 trial participants: nearly 210 given two doses of AZD1222 and about 26 given two doses of MenACWY control vaccine. Trial participants were enrolled by age into subgroups of 18-55, 56-69 and 70-plus years, and around 150, 29 and 61 TCR-sequenced participants, respectively, were included in these subgroups. General conclusions and limits of the study: Spike-specific TCR breadth and depth rose significantly after two AZD1222 doses compared with day 0 and with MenACWY recipients. Most participants were white British and females outnumbered males, and the authors suggested that clonal diversity may have been underestimated. The whole spike protein was spanned by vaccine-associated CD4 TCRs, and dominant responses were seen in regions 160-218 and 743-854. Conclusions about previously exposed vaccinees are limited, since just 6 or 7 AZD1222 recipients were seropositive for SARS-CoV-2 at baseline. No day 14 peak-response samples were available, so repertoires were characterized only after the peak T cell response. Epitopes outside the regions mutated in the B.1.351 and B.1.1.7 variants were reportedly recognized by nearly half of the unique spike-specific TCRs. In the small 56-69-year group, the increase in depth fell short of significance, most likely because of low power.

The CDR3 regions of human TCRbeta chains were analyzed by immunosequencing. The published analysis was carried out like this. Repertoire TCRs were matched against a reference library of SARS-CoV-2-specific TCRs generated with the MIRA antigen-specificity platform. Breadth meant the fraction of unique TCRs that were SARS-CoV-2-associated, whereas depth meant the fraction of total T cells that were SARS-CoV-2-associated. Each spike-specific TCR was assigned to its reactive spike region and to a CD4 or CD8 class using the MIRA data. Log10-transformed breadth and depth values were compared by one-way ANOVA with Sidak's multiple comparisons tests. Sourced from immuneACCESS, this table was stored by TCRdb with only in-frame sequences that have V and J called. A share of the clones is absent; for the studies checked, an unresolved V gene accounts for under half, and the remainder has no known explanation. Clone size and the V and J calls come from that table; the DNA yielded D and trimming. A total of about 150,000 clones appear in this sample, about 90% of them only once. In total, the top ten clones hold around 3.5% of the sample.

CDR1 and CDR2 (SGHRS, YFSETQ) derive from the germline V gene. From the cysteine through the phenylalanine, the CDR3 covers 15 amino acids. Only the CDR3 portion is preserved as DNA: 45 bases, with reading frame beginning at the first base. V is reduced by 0 bases and J by 2 bases, leaving a spacing of 10 bases between them. The time point label, as the study defines it: about 28 days (+/-7) after the second vaccine dose. AZD1222 recipients with second doses at about 4 weeks or about 12 weeks were pooled, because spike-specific TCR depth and breadth did not differ between schedules. Samples from vaccinated people were obtained from the UK trials COV001 and COV002, which included a single-blind randomized controlled phase 2/3 trial of AZD1222 (ChAdOx1 nCoV-19) in healthy adults. Trial participant PBMC samples were collected at day 0 and day 28 after the second dose for TCRbeta chain sequencing. As for this clone: The antigen this receptor binds is unknown. Base qualities are not at hand, and no much larger clone is one base apart.

The starting material was peripheral blood, obtained 28 days after the second AZD1222 dose. The chain is encoded by TRBV5-1 joined to TRBJ2-3, with the D gene too uncertain to name. This sequence originates from an adult who received the AZD1222 COVID-19 vaccine. The base sequence is TGCGCCAGCAGCTTGGTTCAAAGGGACACAGATACGCAGTATTTT. Its translation reads: CASSLVQRDTDTQYF. The reference TRBV5-1 and TRBJ2-3 proteins fill in what lies around the CDR3, so the full variable domain reads KAGVTQTPRYLIKTRGQQVTLSCSPISGHRSVSWYQQTPGQGLQFLFEYFSETQRNKGNFPGRFSGRQFSNSRSEMNVSTLELGDSALYLCASSLVQRDTDTQYFGPGTRLTVL.